The T cell receptor beta chain described here comes from a study of early T cells in non-severe SARS-CoV-2 infection. Study information: The study sequenced bulk RNA from unsorted whole blood, with chains unpaired.

Points from the study as a whole: VDJdb-based matching was biased toward anti-spike CD8 responses and missed private and CD4 specificities.

CDR1 and CDR2 from the germline V gene are SSHAT and FNYEAQ (reference sequence). The CDR3 length is 17 residues. In the case of this clonotype: The antigen is undetermined. The junction differs from germline at one of its ends, possibly a read error.

The protocol attached unique molecular identifiers to individual cDNA molecules. TCRdb re-called the 5' RACE reads with MiXCR, one entry per CDR3 protein. Of approximately 37,000 distinct CDR3 sequences in the sample, roughly 5% are singletons; the top ten hold 4.8%. The receptor's source is an adult who was a healthcare worker with PCR-confirmed SARS-CoV-2 infection or an uninfected control (not recorded which). The chain combines TRBV7-7 with TRBJ2-2, with 7 positions matching TRBD1. The sequencing sample was made of whole blood. The CDR3 region is CASSPSSWQTGTGELFF. In DNA form, the CDR3 reads TGTGCTAGCAGCCCAAGCTCTTGGCAGACAGGGACCGGGGAGCTGTTTTTT.